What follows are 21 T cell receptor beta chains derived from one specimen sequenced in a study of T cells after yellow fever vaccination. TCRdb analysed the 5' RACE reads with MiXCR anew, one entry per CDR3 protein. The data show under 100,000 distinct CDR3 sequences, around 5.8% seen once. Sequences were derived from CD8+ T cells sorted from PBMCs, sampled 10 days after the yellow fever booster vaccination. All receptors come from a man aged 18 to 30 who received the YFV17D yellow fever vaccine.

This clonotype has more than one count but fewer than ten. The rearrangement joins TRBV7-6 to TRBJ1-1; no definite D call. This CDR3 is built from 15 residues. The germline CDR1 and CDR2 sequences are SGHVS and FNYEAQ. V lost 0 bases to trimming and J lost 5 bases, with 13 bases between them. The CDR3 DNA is TGTGCCAGCAGCTTAGCGGGTGGACCGGGAACTGAAGCTTTCTTT. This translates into CASSLAGGPGTEAFF.

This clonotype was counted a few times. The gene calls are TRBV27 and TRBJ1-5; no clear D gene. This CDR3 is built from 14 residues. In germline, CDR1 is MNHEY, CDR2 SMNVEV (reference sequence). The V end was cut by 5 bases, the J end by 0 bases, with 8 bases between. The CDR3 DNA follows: TGTGCCAGCAGTAAGGGCTATAGCAATCAGCCCCAGCATTTT. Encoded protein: CASSKGYSNQPQHF.

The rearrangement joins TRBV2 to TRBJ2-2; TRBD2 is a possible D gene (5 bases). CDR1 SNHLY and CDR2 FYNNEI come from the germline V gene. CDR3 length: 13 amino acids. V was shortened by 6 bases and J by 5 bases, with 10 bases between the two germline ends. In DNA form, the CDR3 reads TGTGCCAGCAGGCCCGGGGTGACCGGGGAGCTGTTTTTT. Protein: CASRPGVTGELFF.

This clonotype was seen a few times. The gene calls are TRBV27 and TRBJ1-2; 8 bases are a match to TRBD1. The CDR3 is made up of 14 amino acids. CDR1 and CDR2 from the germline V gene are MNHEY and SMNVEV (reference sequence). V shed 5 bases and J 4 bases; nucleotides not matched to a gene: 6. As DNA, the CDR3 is TGTGCCAGCAGTCCACGGACAGGGACCTATGGCTACACCTTC. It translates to CASSPRTGTYGYTF.

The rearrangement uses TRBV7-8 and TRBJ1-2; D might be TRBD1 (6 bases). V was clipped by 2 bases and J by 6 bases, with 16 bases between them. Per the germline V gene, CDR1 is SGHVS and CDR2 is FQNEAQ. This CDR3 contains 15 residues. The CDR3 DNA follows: TGTGCCAGCAGCTTAAACCTACAGGGAAACGATGGCTACACCTTC. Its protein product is CASSLNLQGNDGYTF.

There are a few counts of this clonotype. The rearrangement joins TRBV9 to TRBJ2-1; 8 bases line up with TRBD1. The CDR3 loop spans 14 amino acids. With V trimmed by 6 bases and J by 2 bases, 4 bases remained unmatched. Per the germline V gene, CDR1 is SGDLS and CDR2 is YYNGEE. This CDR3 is CASTPQGAYNEQFF. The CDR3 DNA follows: TGTGCCAGCACCCCACAGGGGGCCTACAATGAGCAGTTCTTC.

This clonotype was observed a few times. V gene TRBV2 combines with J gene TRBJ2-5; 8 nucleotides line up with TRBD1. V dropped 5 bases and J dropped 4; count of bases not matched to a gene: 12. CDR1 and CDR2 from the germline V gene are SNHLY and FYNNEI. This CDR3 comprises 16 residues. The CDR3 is CASSPRGRGRRETQYF. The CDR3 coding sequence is TGTGCCAGCAGTCCACGGGGCAGGGGGCGGCGAGAGACCCAGTACTTC.

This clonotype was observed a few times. DNA for the CDR3: TGCGCCAGCAGCGGGGACCGCGATTGGGCCCAGTACTTC. This translates into CASSGDRDWAQYF. J is TRBJ2-5 and V is TRBV5-1, with D possibly called TRBD1 or TRBD2 (5 bases each). This CDR3 is 13 amino acids long. Germline CDR1 is SGHRS and CDR2 is YFSETQ. V shed 4 bases and J shed 9 bases, with 16 bases lying between them.

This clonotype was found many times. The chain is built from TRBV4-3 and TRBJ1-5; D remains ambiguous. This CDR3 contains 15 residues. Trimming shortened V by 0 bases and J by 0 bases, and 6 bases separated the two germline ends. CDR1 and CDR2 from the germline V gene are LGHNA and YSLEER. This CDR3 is CASSQERYSNQPQHF. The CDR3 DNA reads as TGCGCCAGCAGCCAAGAACGGTATAGCAATCAGCCCCAGCATTTT.

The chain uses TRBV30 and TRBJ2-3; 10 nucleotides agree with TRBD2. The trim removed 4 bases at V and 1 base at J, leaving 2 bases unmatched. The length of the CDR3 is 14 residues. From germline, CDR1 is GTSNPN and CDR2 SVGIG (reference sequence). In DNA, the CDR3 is TGTGCCTGGAACCTAGCGGGGGGCACAGATACGCAGTATTTT. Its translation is CAWNLAGGTDTQYF.

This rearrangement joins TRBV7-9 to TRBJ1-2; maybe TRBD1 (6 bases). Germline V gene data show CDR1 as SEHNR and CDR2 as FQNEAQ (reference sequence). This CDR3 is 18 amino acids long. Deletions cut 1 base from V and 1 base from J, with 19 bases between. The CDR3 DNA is TGTGCCAGCAGCTTAGTGACAAACACCAGGGGTTTTAACTATGGCTACACCTTC. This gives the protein CASSLVTNTRGFNYGYTF.

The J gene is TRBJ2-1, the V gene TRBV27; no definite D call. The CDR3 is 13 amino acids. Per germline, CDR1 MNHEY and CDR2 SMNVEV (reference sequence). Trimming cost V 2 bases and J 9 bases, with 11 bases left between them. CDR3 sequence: CASSLRPPSEQFF. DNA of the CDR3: TGTGCCAGCAGTTTAAGGCCCCCGAGTGAGCAGTTCTTC.

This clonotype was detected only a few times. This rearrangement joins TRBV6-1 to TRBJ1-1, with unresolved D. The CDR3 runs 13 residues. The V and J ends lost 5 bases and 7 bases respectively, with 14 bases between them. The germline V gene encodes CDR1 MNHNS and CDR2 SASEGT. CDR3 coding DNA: TGTGCCAGCAGTCGACCCTTGCTAGTTGAAGCTTTCTTT. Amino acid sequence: CASSRPLLVEAFF.

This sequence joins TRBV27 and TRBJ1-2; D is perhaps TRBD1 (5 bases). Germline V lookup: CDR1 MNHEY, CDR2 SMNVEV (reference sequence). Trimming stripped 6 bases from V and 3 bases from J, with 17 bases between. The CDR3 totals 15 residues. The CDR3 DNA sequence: TGTGCCAGCAGAGCAACGGGGGAGAGCTACTATGGCTACACCTTC. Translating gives CASRATGESYYGYTF.

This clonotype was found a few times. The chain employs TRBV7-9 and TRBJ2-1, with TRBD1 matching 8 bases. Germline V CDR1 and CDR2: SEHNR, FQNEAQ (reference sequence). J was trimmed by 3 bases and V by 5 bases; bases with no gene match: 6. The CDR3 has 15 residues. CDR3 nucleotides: TGTGCCAGCAGCCCTAGACAGGGGATCTACAATGAGCAGTTCTTC. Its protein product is CASSPRQGIYNEQFF.

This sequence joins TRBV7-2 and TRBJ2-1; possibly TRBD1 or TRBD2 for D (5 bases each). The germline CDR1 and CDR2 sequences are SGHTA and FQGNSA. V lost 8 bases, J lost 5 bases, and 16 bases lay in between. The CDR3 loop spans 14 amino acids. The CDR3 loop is CASHPGTENNEQFF. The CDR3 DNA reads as TGTGCCAGCCATCCCGGGACGGAGAACAATGAGCAGTTCTTC.

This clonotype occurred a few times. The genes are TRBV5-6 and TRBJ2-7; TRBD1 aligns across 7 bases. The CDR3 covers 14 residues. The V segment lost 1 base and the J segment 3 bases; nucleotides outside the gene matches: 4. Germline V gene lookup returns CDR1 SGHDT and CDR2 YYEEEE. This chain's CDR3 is CASSLQGGGYEQYF. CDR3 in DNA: TGTGCCAGCAGCTTGCAAGGGGGCGGCTACGAGCAGTACTTC.

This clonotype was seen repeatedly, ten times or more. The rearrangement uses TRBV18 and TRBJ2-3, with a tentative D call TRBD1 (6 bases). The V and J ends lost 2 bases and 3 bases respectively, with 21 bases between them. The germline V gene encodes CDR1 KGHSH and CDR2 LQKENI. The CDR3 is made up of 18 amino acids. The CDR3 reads CASSPWGLPWDETDTQYF. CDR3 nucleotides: TGTGCCAGCTCACCATGGGGGCTCCCGTGGGATGAAACAGATACGCAGTATTTT.

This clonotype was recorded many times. The chain's CDR3 is CASSYSLEAGYYNEQFF. The CDR3 nucleotides read TGTGCCAGCAGTTACTCACTCGAGGCGGGGTATTACAATGAGCAGTTCTTC. The chain combines TRBV6-2 or TRBV6-3 with TRBJ2-1; a possible D gene is TRBD2 (6 bases). The CDR3 length is 17 residues. CDR1 MNHEY and CDR2 SVGEGT come from the germline V gene. V dropped 0 bases and J dropped 4 bases, with 16 bases sitting between them.

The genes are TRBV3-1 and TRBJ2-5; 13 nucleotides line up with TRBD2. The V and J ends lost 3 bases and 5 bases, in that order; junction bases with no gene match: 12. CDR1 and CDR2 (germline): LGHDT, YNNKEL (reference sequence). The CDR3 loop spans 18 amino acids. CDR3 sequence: CASSHRTSGGLSPETQYF. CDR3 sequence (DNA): TGTGCCAGCAGCCACCGGACTAGCGGGGGCCTAAGCCCGGAGACCCAGTACTTC.

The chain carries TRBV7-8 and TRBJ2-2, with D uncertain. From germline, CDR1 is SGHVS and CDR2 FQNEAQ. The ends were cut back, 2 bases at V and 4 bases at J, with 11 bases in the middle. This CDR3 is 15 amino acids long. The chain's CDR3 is CASSLLIGSTGELFF. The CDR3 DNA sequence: TGTGCCAGCAGCTTACTGATAGGTTCCACCGGGGAGCTGTTTTTT.